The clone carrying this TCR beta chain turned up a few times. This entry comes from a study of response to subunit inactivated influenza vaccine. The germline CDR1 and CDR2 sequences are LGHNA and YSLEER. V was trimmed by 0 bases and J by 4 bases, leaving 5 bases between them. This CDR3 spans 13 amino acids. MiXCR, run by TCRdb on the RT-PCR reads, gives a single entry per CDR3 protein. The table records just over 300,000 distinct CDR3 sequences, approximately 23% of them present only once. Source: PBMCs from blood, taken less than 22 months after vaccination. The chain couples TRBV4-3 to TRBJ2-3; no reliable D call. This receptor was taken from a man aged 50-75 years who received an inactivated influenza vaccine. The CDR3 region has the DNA TGCGCCAGCAGCCAAGAGAGAGCAGATACGCAGTATTTT. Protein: CASSQERADTQYF.